Listed below are T cell receptor beta chains from one sample, sequenced in a study of CD4 T cells in relation to SARS-CoV-2 and coronaviruses. Only in-frame clones appear in the TCRdb table, and some are missing; sequencing was by immunoSEQ multiplex PCR. The top ten clones hold 0.13% to 0.15% of a sample with about 64,000 clones, about 94% of them seen once. Sequencing was done on a sample of naive CD4+ T cells from PBMCs. The receptors derive from a human donor in good health. The CDR3 runs from the conserved cysteine through the conserved F or W. Fields, in order: J gene, D gene, clone size, V gene, CDR3 length, CDR3 DNA, CDR3 protein. A D gene is named only where the DNA matches it firmly. Clone size, where shown, is once, few, many, or a class for clones that have expanded.

>TRBJ2-7|TRBD2|once|TRBV10-2|14
TGCGCCAGCAGTCGGACTAGCGGGAGATACGAGCAGTACTTC
CASSRTSGRYEQYF
>TRBJ2-7|TRBD2|-|TRBV29-1|18
TGCAGCGTGGTCCGGGACGCCGGTCGGACTAGCGGACCCTACGAGCAGTACTTC
CSVVRDAGRTSGPYEQYF
>TRBJ1-2|TRBD1|-|TRBV5-1|18
TGCGCCAGCAGCCGGCACCTAACGAACCGGGACAGGCACTATGGCTACACCTTC
CASSRHLTNRDRHYGYTF
>TRBJ2-1|-|-|TRBV7-9|18
TGTGCCAGCAGCTTAGAAGGTCGTCGGGGGGCCTCCTACAATGAGCAGTTCTTC
CASSLEGRRGASYNEQFF
>TRBJ2-7|TRBD1|once|TRBV23-1|17
TGCGCCAGCAGTCAATCTCTGCGCAACAGGGGGATGGACGAGCAGTACTTC
CASSQSLRNRGMDEQYF
>TRBJ2-3|TRBD2|-|TRBV7-3|14
TGTGCCAGCAGCCCAACTAGCGGCACAGATACGCAGTATTTT
CASSPTSGTDTQYF
>TRBJ1-6|-|once|TRBV27|15
TGTGCCAGCAGTCCTGCTGGGACAAAGGGTTCACCCCTCCACTTT
CASSPAGTKGSPLHF
>TRBJ1-3|-|-|TRBV6-5|16
TGTGCCAGCAGTTACTCGATTCCAGGCTCTGGAAACACCATATATTTT
CASSYSIPGSGNTIYF
>TRBJ2-7|-|-|TRBV2|11
TGTGCCAGCACTAGGGTCTACGAGCAGTACTTC
CASTRVYEQYF
>TRBJ1-2|-|-|TRBV5-1|13
TGCGCCAGCAGCCAGGGGACTTTTTATGGCTACACCTTC
CASSQGTFYGYTF
>TRBJ2-7|TRBD2|once|TRBV27|15
TGTGCCAGCAGTTACGTTCTAGCGGGAGCCTACGAGCAGTACTTC
CASSYVLAGAYEQYF
>TRBJ2-7|TRBD2|-|TRBV25-1|15
TGTGCCAGCAGTCCGAGCGGGAGCAAAAAAGGGGAGCAGTACTTC
CASSPSGSKKGEQYF
>TRBJ2-7|-|-|TRBV2|12
TGTGCCAGCAGTGAGCAAGATTACGAGCAGTACTTC
CASSEQDYEQYF
>TRBJ2-7|TRBD2|-|TRBV5-1|15
TGCGCCAGCAGCCGGGAGGTAGCGGGAGGAGGTGAGCAGTACTTC
CASSREVAGGGEQYF
>TRBJ2-7|-|-|TRBV19|15
TGTGCCAGTCGTACTACAGGAAACAGCGGGTACGAGCAGTACTTC
CASRTTGNSGYEQYF
>TRBJ2-7|-|-|TRBV29-1|15
TGCAGCGTTGAAAGGGGCAGGGGACCTTCCTACGAGCAGTACTTC
CSVERGRGPSYEQYF
>TRBJ2-3|-|-|TRBV4-1|15
TGCGCCAGCAGCCCAAGTCTGACTAGCACAGATACGCAGTATTTT
CASSPSLTSTDTQYF
>TRBJ2-7|-|once|TRBV3-1/TRBV3-2|15
TGTGCCAGCAGCCCAGGCGACACCCCTAGGGTCGAGCAGTACTTC
CASSPGDTPRVEQYF
>TRBJ1-1|TRBD1|-|TRBV18|15
TGTGCCAGCTCACCAACGGGACAGGGAGTCACTGAAGCTTTCTTT
CASSPTGQGVTEAFF
>TRBJ1-5|-|-|TRBV24-1|16
TGTGCCACCAGTGAGGGCGGGACGTATAGCAATCAGCCCCAGCATTTT
CATSEGGTYSNQPQHF
>TRBJ1-2|-|-|TRBV2|14
TGTGCCAGCAGGAGGACGGGACTCCTCGGGGGCTACACCTTC
CASRRTGLLGGYTF
>TRBJ2-7|-|-|TRBV7-9|16
TGTGCCAGCAGCTTAGTTGGTCCTCCCATCTCGGGCGAGCAGTACTTC
CASSLVGPPISGEQYF
>TRBJ2-5|TRBD1|-|TRBV10-2|14
TGCGCCAGCAGGGGACAGGGCATACAAGAGACCCAGTACTTC
CASRGQGIQETQYF
>TRBJ2-5|TRBD1|-|TRBV6-5|15
TGTGCCAGCAGGTGGGGGACAGGGGGCGCAGAGACCCAGTACTTC
CASRWGTGGAETQYF
>TRBJ2-7|-|-|TRBV2|13
TGTGCCAACCTAGACAGGAACAGCCACGAGCAGTACTTC
CANLDRNSHEQYF
>TRBJ1-5|-|-|TRBV7-3|14
TGTGCCAGCAGCCCCCACCCAGGGAATCAGCCCCAGCATTTT
CASSPHPGNQPQHF
>TRBJ2-7|-|-|TRBV7-8|15
TGTGCCAGCAGCATTACACCTACTCCTTCCTACGAGCAGTACTTC
CASSITPTPSYEQYF
>TRBJ2-1|TRBD2|-|TRBV7-2|16
TGTGCCAGCAGCTTAGCGGCAGCGGGAGTCGGCGATGAGCAGTTCTTC
CASSLAAAGVGDEQFF
>TRBJ1-2|-|-|TRBV14|15
TGTGCCAGCAGCCGCCAGGACCTCGCCGGGTATGGCTACACCTTC
CASSRQDLAGYGYTF
>TRBJ2-3|-|-|TRBV3-1/TRBV3-2|18
TGTGCCAGCAGCCAAGGTGGCGGAGGCTGGTCTAGCACAGATACGCAGTATTTT
CASSQGGGGWSSTDTQYF
>TRBJ2-2|-|-|TRBV5-1|12
TGCGCCAGCAGCCTAGACACCGGGGAGCTGTTTTTT
CASSLDTGELFF
>TRBJ2-5|TRBD1|-|TRBV28|14
TGTGCCAGCAGCCGACAGGGGGTCCCAGAGACCCAGTACTTC
CASSRQGVPETQYF
>TRBJ2-3|-|-|TRBV2|14
TGTGCCAGCAAACGCCGGGTCGGCACAGATACGCAGTATTTT
CASKRRVGTDTQYF
>TRBJ2-7|-|-|TRBV18|16
TGTGCCAGCTCACCGGAAAGGCGCCACGGCGCCTACGAGCAGTACTTC
CASSPERRHGAYEQYF
>TRBJ1-4|-|-|TRBV6-2/TRBV6-3|14
TGTGCCAGCAGTAGGAATACCAACATTGAAAAACTGTTTTTT
CASSRNTNIEKLFF
>TRBJ1-1|-|-|TRBV28|14
TGTGCCAGCAGTTTTGACGGAATGAACACTGAAGCTTTCTTT
CASSFDGMNTEAFF
>TRBJ1-5|-|once|TRBV9|14
TGTGCCAGCAGCGCCACAACAGTGGGACAGCCCCAGCATTTT
CASSATTVGQPQHF
>TRBJ2-7|TRBD2|-|TRBV27|16
TGTGCCAGCAGTTTACGTGCTTCGGGAGGACCCTACGAGCAGTACTTC
CASSLRASGGPYEQYF
>TRBJ1-1|TRBD1|-|TRBV5-4|14
TGTGCCAGCGGGCCGACAGGGATAAACACTGAAGCTTTCTTT
CASGPTGINTEAFF
>TRBJ2-7|-|-|TRBV18|15
TGTGCCAGCTCAGGAATCGCAGGGGGAGGGTACGAGCAGTACTTC
CASSGIAGGGYEQYF
>TRBJ2-5|-|-|TRBV29-1|15
TGCAGCCTCCGCGTCGTGGGGTCCCCTGAAGAGACCCAGTACTTC
CSLRVVGSPEETQYF
>TRBJ2-7|-|once|TRBV7-2|14
TGTGCCAGCAGCTTAGCACGGGGCCCATACGAGCAGTACTTC
CASSLARGPYEQYF
>TRBJ2-7|-|-|TRBV6-5|15
TGTGCCAGCAGTCCCTCAGTGACCGCCTCCTACGAGCAGTACTTC
CASSPSVTASYEQYF
>TRBJ2-7|TRBD2|-|TRBV4-1|15
TGCGCCAGCAGCCAGAGTTACGGGACTACCTACGAGCAGTACTTC
CASSQSYGTTYEQYF
>TRBJ2-3|-|-|TRBV19|16
TGTGCCAGTAGTCCCCCAGGCAGAGTGAGCACAGATACGCAGTATTTT
CASSPPGRVSTDTQYF
>TRBJ2-1|TRBD2|once|TRBV3-1/TRBV3-2|17
TGTGCCAGCAGCCCTCTTAGCGGGGGGAGCTCCTACAATGAGCAGTTCTTC
CASSPLSGGSSYNEQFF
>TRBJ2-3|-|-|TRBV28|15
TGTGCCAGCAGTCCGGTTGGGGGGTACACAGATACGCAGTATTTT
CASSPVGGYTDTQYF
>TRBJ1-1|TRBD1|-|TRBV7-2|12
TGTGCCAGCAGCCCCCCGGGACAGGGGTTGTTCTTT
CASSPPGQGLFF
>TRBJ2-7|-|-|TRBV3-1/TRBV3-2|24
TGTGCCAGCAGCCCGACCACGGGTATGCGTCAAGTGATAATTGGGACTGGGACTTCCTACGAGCAGTACTTC
CASSPTTGMRQVIIGTGTSYEQYF
>TRBJ2-7|-|-|TRBV3-1/TRBV3-2|13
TGTGCCAGCAGCCAAGGAGGGTTCCACGAGCAGTACTTC
CASSQGGFHEQYF
>TRBJ2-7|-|-|TRBV28|15
TGTGCCAGCAGTTTAAAGTTTCGGGAACGCTACGAGCAGTACTTC
CASSLKFRERYEQYF
>TRBJ2-6|TRBD2|-|TRBV2|14
TGTGCCAGTTGGCGGGGGGCTGGGGCCAACGTCCTGACTTTC
CASWRGAGANVLTF
>TRBJ2-3|-|-|TRBV10-1|12
TGCGCCAGCAGTGACCCCACAGATACGCAGTATTTT
CASSDPTDTQYF